The T cell receptor beta chain under discussion was sequenced for a study of blood T cell repertoires in COVID-19. Study overall: Specimens from acute and convalescent COVID-19 originated in the United States, Italy and Spain. T cells, B-cell-depleted T cells, or PBMCs provided the cDNA or gDNA that served as material.

Under the authors' procedure: Researchers report that nucleated cell counts were estimated from reference gene primer amplification. Clones were read by immunoSEQ multiplex PCR, and TCRdb kept only the in-frame ones, dropping some. Clonal size and the V and J genes are those of that table, whereas D and trimming came from the DNA. The profile covers about 140,000 clones, with around 87% appearing a single time and roughly 4.3% taken by the ten largest. The sequenced sample was peripheral blood. The source of this sequence is a woman aged 40 to 50 with acute or convalescent COVID-19.

The CDR3: CASSFYRGIGYTF. The DNA of the CDR3 is TGTGCCAGCAGTTTCTACAGGGGTATTGGCTACACCTTC. The J gene is TRBJ1-2, the V gene TRBV12-3 or TRBV12-4; 7 bases are a match to TRBD1. The J segment lost 7 bases and the V segment lost 3 bases, leaving 5 bases of the junction unmatched. The CDR3 loop spans 13 amino acids.